Shown below are 25 T cell receptor beta chains from a single sample sequenced in a study of tumor-infiltrating lymphocytes in primary liver carcinoma. Unsorted bulk tissue (roughly 19-31 mg) underwent RNA and DNA co-extraction. Synthesis of TCR beta cDNA was carried out from 450 to 650 ng total RNA with a constant-region primer. Library construction for TCR beta comprised three nested multiplex PCR rounds performed with slightly modified ARM-PCR. TRBV1-TRBV30 forward primers and a C-beta reverse primer were used in the first two PCR rounds, which each ran for ten to eleven cycles. From the multiplex PCR reads, TCRdb called clonotypes with MiXCR, one entry per CDR3 protein. This sample has 85,000 to 100,000 distinct CDR3 sequences, with around 68% found just once. Sequenced input: tumor-adjacent normal liver tissue. These receptors originate from a man aged 35-49 years with primary liver carcinoma and hepatitis B virus infection.

This clonotype was seen repeatedly, ten times or more. The chain employs TRBV4-2 and TRBJ2-2; 7 bases are a match to TRBD1. With V trimmed by 4 bases and J by 7 bases, 6 bases remained unmatched. The CDR3 sequence is 14 residues long. Germline V gene lookup returns CDR1 LGHNA and CDR2 YNFKEQ. CDR3 bases: TGTGCCAGCAGCCCCACAGGGGCCGGCGGGGAGCTGTTTTTT. Translation gives CASSPTGAGGELFF.

Comment on this clonotype: No conserved phenylalanine or tryptophan is present at the end of the CDR3, so a read error is the likely explanation. The J gene is TRBJ2-2, the V gene TRBV5-8; no definite D call. The V end was cut by 2 bases, the J end by 4 bases, with 15 bases between. Germline CDR1 reads SGHTS; CDR2 reads YDEGEE. CDR3 size: 16 residues. The CDR3 reads CASSFHMGPSTGELFS. In DNA, the CDR3 is TGTGCCAGCAGCTTCCATATGGGCCCAAGCACCGGGGAGCTGTTTTCT.

The chain employs TRBV11-2 and TRBJ2-7, with D perhaps TRBD1 (5 bases). V was trimmed by 5 bases and J by 7 bases, leaving 15 bases between them. The CDR3 length is 13 residues. CDR1 is SGHAT, CDR2 FQNNGV, per germline. The CDR3 loop reads CASSTWTRREQYF. For the CDR3, the DNA is TGTGCCAGCAGCACCTGGACAAGGCGGGAGCAGTACTTC.

About this clonotype: One end of the junction is discordant with germline, which a read error may explain. V gene TRBV6-5 combines with J gene TRBJ2-6, with D possibly TRBD1 on 5 matching bases. Germline CDR1 and CDR2: MNHEY and SVGAGI. There are 18 residues in the CDR3. The CDR3 DNA follows: TGCGCCAGCAGTCATTGGACATGGATGAAAGCTGGGGCCAACGTCCTGACTTTC. Its protein is CASSHWTWMKAGANVLTF.

The chain uses TRBV6-5 and TRBJ2-1; a possible D gene is TRBD2 (5 bases). The CDR3 consists of 16 residues. Germline V gene data show CDR1 as MNHEY and CDR2 as SVGAGI. Trimming pared 8 bases from V and 4 bases from J, leaving 21 bases between. For the CDR3, the DNA is TGTGCCAGCGGCACCACAGTACTAGAGTTGTACAATGAGCAGTTCTTC. Its translation: CASGTTVLELYNEQFF.

The V call is TRBV11-2, the J call TRBJ2-1; 8 nucleotides agree with TRBD2. Germline CDR1 SGHAT, CDR2 FQNNGV. CDR3 length equals 15 residues. Germline trimming cut 6 bases from V and 7 bases from J; bases unmatched to any gene: 11. CDR3 coding DNA: TGTGCCAGCAGTCCCGTGAGCGGGAGCGCTAATGAGCAGTTCTTC. Amino acid sequence: CASSPVSGSANEQFF.

This clonotype ranks as medium-sized. The chain joins TRBV11-2 to TRBJ2-5; 9 positions match TRBD1. CDR3 length equals 15 residues. CDR1 and CDR2 (germline): SGHAT, FQNNGV. The V segment lost 3 bases and the J segment 4 bases; nucleotides outside the gene matches: 6. The CDR3 here is CASSFLGQGRETQYF. The CDR3 DNA is TGTGCCAGCAGCTTCCTCGGACAGGGGAGAGAGACCCAGTACTTC.

This clonotype was detected ten times or more. The chain links TRBV12-3 or TRBV12-4 to TRBJ2-3; a weak D match, TRBD2 (7 bases). Between the trimmed V and J ends, which lost 2 bases and 6 bases, there was a span of 18 bases. This CDR3 is 16 amino acids long. This CDR3 reads CASSLTGGGSVDTQYF. In nucleotides, the CDR3 is TGTGCCAGCAGTTTAACCGGCGGGGGCTCCGTGGATACGCAGTATTTT.

As to this clonotype: The junction differs from germline at one of its ends, possibly a read error. The gene calls are TRBV11-1 and TRBJ2-5, with D possibly TRBD2 on 5 matching bases. The CDR3 is made up of 19 amino acids. The germline V gene has CDR1 SGHAT and CDR2 FQDESV (reference sequence). The CDR3 here is CANSPPPEVRKDFQETQHF. The CDR3 bases are TGTGCGAACAGCCCGCCCCCGGAGGTCAGGAAGGACTTCCAAGAGACCCAGCACTTC.

The sample holds many counts of this clonotype. V gene TRBV29-1 combines with J gene TRBJ2-5; TRBD1 might be the D (5 bases). Per germline, CDR1 SQVTM and CDR2 ANQGSEA. V lost 1 base, J lost 9 bases, and 12 bases lay in between. The CDR3 totals 12 residues. CDR3 residues: CSVEGQGWAQYF. CDR3 coding DNA: TGCAGCGTTGAAGGCCAGGGTTGGGCCCAGTACTTC.

Concerning this clonotype itself: Just one base apart from a much larger clone, this may be a read error. V gene TRBV7-3 combines with J gene TRBJ1-1; D is unresolved. CDR3 length equals 15 residues. Germline V lookup: CDR1 SGHTA, CDR2 FQGTGA. The V gene lost 4 bases and the J gene lost 5 bases, with 17 bases spanning the gap. The CDR3 loop reads CASSSPWERRTEAFF. The CDR3 DNA reads TGTGCCAGCAGCTCCCCTTGGGAAAGAAGGACTGAAGCTTTCTTT. Full variable domain (missing parts from reference TRBV7-3 and TRBJ1-1): GAGVSQTPSNKVTEKGKYVELRCDPISGHTALYWYRQSLGQGPEFLIYFQGTGAADDSGLPNDRFFAVRPEGSVSTLKIQRTERGDSAVYLCASSSPWERRTEAFFGQGTRLTVV.

This clonotype was detected only once. A much larger clone is a single base away; this may be a read error. The rearrangement joins TRBV13 to TRBJ1-2, with 7 bases identical to TRBD1. The germline gives CDR1 PRHDT, CDR2 FYEKMQ (reference sequence). CDR3 length: 16 residues. CDR3 sequence (DNA): TGTGCCACCAGCCTACTTAAAACAGGGGCGGTCTTTGGCTACACCTTC. Its protein is CATSLLKTGAVFGYTF.

There are many counts of this clonotype. The chain couples TRBV6-5 to TRBJ2-1; 7 nucleotides line up with TRBD2. The J segment lost 1 base and the V segment lost 5 bases, leaving 14 bases of the junction unmatched. Germline V lookup: CDR1 MNHEY, CDR2 SVGAGI. The CDR3 is 18 residues long. The CDR3 spells CASSVSPGGRESYNEQFF. CDR3 in DNA: TGTGCCAGCAGTGTATCCCCAGGCGGGCGGGAGTCCTACAATGAGCAGTTCTTC.

A remark on this clonotype: The junction departs from the called germline gene at one end, perhaps through a read error. The gene calls are TRBV4-1 and TRBJ2-5; a weak D match, TRBD2 (6 bases). TRBJ2-7 matches the DNA end more closely, so the J call is doubtful. The CDR3 extends over 16 amino acids. Germline-derived CDR1 and CDR2 are MGHRA and YSYEKL. As DNA, the CDR3 is TGCGCCAGCAGTCAAGATTTTAGCGGAAGCCTCTACGAGCAGTACTTC. This codes for CASSQDFSGSLYEQYF.

The chain carries TRBV11-2 and TRBJ2-2; D is uncertain. Germline CDR1 is SGHAT and CDR2 is FQNNGV. This CDR3 comprises 16 residues. The germline V and J ends were trimmed by 1 base and 1 base, with 10 bases remaining between them. In nucleotides, the CDR3 is TGTGCCAGCAGCTTAGTGGCAGCAGGGAACACCGGGGAGCTGTTTTTT. This encodes CASSLVAAGNTGELFF.

The chain couples TRBV9 to TRBJ2-3, with D possibly matching TRBD1 (6 bases). V lost 0 bases, J lost 0 bases, and 14 bases lay in between. There are 17 residues in the CDR3. The germline gives CDR1 SGDLS, CDR2 YYNGEE. The CDR3: CASSVEGERYSTDTQYF. The CDR3 DNA reads as TGTGCCAGCAGCGTAGAGGGGGAGCGGTATAGCACAGATACGCAGTATTTT. Full variable domain (missing parts from reference TRBV9 and TRBJ2-3): DSGVTQTPKHLITATGQRVTLRCSPRSGDLSVYWYQQSLDQGLQFLIQYYNGEERAKGNILERFSAQQFPDLHSELNLSSLELGDSALYFCASSVEGERYSTDTQYFGPGTRLTVL.

A note on this clonotype: A read error is possible here, since a much larger clone lies one base away. The chain joins TRBV5-4 to TRBJ2-7, with 11 nucleotides matching TRBD2. The germline gives CDR1 SGHNT, CDR2 YYREEE (reference sequence). The CDR3 consists of 14 residues. CDR3 in DNA: TGTGTCAGCAGCGATAGCGGGAGGGTCTACGAGCAGTACTTC. It translates to CVSSDSGRVYEQYF.

With regard to this clonotype: This may be a read error: a much more frequent sequence differs by one nucleotide. This sequence joins TRBV6-1 and TRBJ2-3; D is perhaps TRBD2 (5 bases). The germline gives CDR1 MNHNS, CDR2 SASEGT. Deletions cut 2 bases from V and 2 bases from J, with 20 bases between. The CDR3 loop spans 18 amino acids. The chain's CDR3 is CASSENPGANGNTDTQYF. The CDR3 region has the DNA TGTGCCAGCAGTGAAAACCCAGGAGCTAACGGGAACACAGATACGCAGTATTTT.

A single count supports this clonotype. At one of its ends the junction is not consistent with the germline gene, which may arise from a read error. This rearrangement joins TRBV11-2 to TRBJ2-3; TRBD2 matches 10 bases. The CDR3 sequence is 16 residues long. Per germline, CDR1 SGHAT and CDR2 FQNNGV. CDR3 loop: CVSSLEGLAWTDTRYF. In nucleotides, the CDR3 is TGTGTTAGCAGCTTAGAGGGACTAGCGTGGACAGATACGCGGTATTTT.

Turning to this clonotype: One junction end does not reproduce the germline sequence, and a read error may be involved. This rearrangement joins TRBV12-3 or TRBV12-4 to TRBJ2-1, with D perhaps TRBD1 or TRBD2 (6 bases each). The CDR3 is 14 residues long. CDR3 sequence (DNA): TGTGCCAACAACACCCTTACGGGGGCAAATGAACAGTTCTTC. Translated, it gives CANNTLTGANEQFF.

This chain links TRBV6-6 with TRBJ2-7, with D possibly matching TRBD1 (6 bases). V was pared by 4 bases and J by 1 base, with 14 bases between. The CDR3 runs 15 residues. Per germline, CDR1 MNHNY and CDR2 SVGAGI (reference sequence). For the CDR3, the DNA is TGTGCCAGCAGTTGCTCAGGGGCTGGATCCTACGAGCAGTACTTC. Translating it yields CASSCSGAGSYEQYF.

Regarding this clonotype: Relative to the germline gene, one junction end is altered; a read error may explain this. V gene TRBV11-1 combines with J gene TRBJ2-7; a weak D match, TRBD2 (6 bases). The CDR3 has 12 amino acids. In germline, CDR1 is SGHAT, CDR2 FQDESV (reference sequence). The DNA of the CDR3 is TGTGCCAACAGCTCGGAGGGTGAGGTGCAGTACTTC. Residues: CANSSEGEVQYF.

In its sample, this clonotype was seen many times. The CDR3 DNA reads as TGTGCCAGCAGGGACGTTTCCTACGAGCAGTACTTC. Amino acids: CASRDVSYEQYF. The rearrangement links TRBV6-1 to TRBJ2-7; D unresolved. CDR3 length: 12 amino acids. Germline V gene data show CDR1 as MNHNS and CDR2 as SASEGT. V was trimmed by 6 bases and J by 1 base, leaving 7 bases between them.

As concerns this clonotype: This may stem from a read error, because a much larger clone lies one nucleotide away. The chain uses TRBV6-1 and TRBJ2-3; 13 bases align to TRBD2. CDR1 is MNHNS, CDR2 SASEGT, per germline. This CDR3 has 14 residues. CDR3 coding DNA: TGTGCCAACAGTGGACTAGCGGGAGCAGATACGCAGTATTTT. It specifies CANSGLAGADTQYF.

The table lists this clonotype with many counts. The chain joins TRBV24-1 to TRBJ2-5, with 7 bases that match TRBD2. The V segment lost 9 bases and the J segment 3 bases; nucleotides outside the gene matches: 6. Per the germline V gene, CDR1 is KGHDR and CDR2 is SFDVKD. The CDR3 covers 13 residues. CDR3 in amino acids: CATERAGEETQYF. The DNA for the CDR3 is TGTGCCACCGAACGTGCGGGAGAAGAGACCCAGTACTTC.